At least ten counts were recorded for the clone carrying this TCR beta chain. Its antigen is undetermined. This sample stems from a study of shared clonotypes between healthy human individuals. Study-wide findings and caveats: On the whole, naive subsets had larger estimated richness than memory subsets had. Among non-shared clonotypes, generation probabilities were lower than among those shared by all four donors.

The CDR3 runs 15 residues. V lost 0 bases and J lost 0, with 10 bases in between. Germline-derived CDR1 and CDR2 are SGHRS and YFSETQ. The assay ran at deep level. Sequencing was performed with immunoSEQ multiplex PCR; in TCRdb, only in-frame clones are kept and a portion is missing. Among 850,000 to 1,200,000 clones listed, around 74% were seen once. The source material was memory CD4+ T cells sorted from blood. Noted subset: CD45RA-negative fraction. This receptor was identified in a man younger than 35 in good health. The gene calls are TRBV5-1 and TRBJ2-7; tentatively, D is TRBD1 (6 bases). DNA for the CDR3: TGCGCCAGCAGCTTGGGGACAGACCGCTCCTACGAGCAGTACTTC. Translated: CASSLGTDRSYEQYF.